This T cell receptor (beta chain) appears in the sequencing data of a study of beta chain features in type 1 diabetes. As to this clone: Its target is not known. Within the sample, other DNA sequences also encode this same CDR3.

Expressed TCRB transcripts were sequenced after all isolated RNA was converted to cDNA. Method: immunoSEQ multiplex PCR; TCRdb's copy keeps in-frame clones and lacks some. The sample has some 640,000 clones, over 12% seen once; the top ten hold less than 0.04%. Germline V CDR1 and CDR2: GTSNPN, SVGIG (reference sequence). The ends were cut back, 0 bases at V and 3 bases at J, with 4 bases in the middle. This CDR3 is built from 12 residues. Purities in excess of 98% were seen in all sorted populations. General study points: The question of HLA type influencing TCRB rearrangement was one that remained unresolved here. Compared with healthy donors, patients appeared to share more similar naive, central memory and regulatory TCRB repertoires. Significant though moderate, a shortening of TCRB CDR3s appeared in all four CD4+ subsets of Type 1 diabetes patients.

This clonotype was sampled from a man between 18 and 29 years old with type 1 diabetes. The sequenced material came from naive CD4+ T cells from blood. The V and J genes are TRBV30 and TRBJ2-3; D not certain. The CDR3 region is CAWSVMTDTQYF. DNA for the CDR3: TGTGCCTGGAGTGTCATGACAGATACGCAGTATTTT.